This T cell receptor (beta chain) was identified in a study of PD-L1 blockade in urothelial cancer. As for the study in general: Men with urothelial cancer arising in the bladder made up about nine tenths of the roughly 29 patients. Researchers found blood samples held a median of roughly 140,000 T cells. Patients' histories included 0 to 3 prior chemotherapy regimens.

This CDR3 comprises 19 residues. About this clone: The antigen is unknown.

Study-wide points: Durable-benefit cases showed more tumor-associated blood clone expansion at 3 weeks.

Some clones are missing from TCRdb's copy, which holds only in-frame ones; the method was immunoSEQ multiplex PCR. The repertoire has 45,000 to 60,000 clones, approximately 85% of them found once; the top ten carry around a sixth. Time point denoted: pretreatment peripheral blood. Material: PBMCs, obtained around atezolizumab (anti-PD-L1) treatment. This TCR was sampled from a man aged 70 or older with urothelial cancer. V and J are TRBV21-1 and TRBJ2-7; the D call TRBD2 from the table was never checked on the DNA. TRBV21-1 counts as a pseudogene. As DNA, the CDR3 is TGTGCCAGCAGCAAAGGCGGCCTAGCGGGAGCGACGAGCTCCTACGAGCAGTACTTC. Translation gives CASSKGGLAGATSSYEQYF.